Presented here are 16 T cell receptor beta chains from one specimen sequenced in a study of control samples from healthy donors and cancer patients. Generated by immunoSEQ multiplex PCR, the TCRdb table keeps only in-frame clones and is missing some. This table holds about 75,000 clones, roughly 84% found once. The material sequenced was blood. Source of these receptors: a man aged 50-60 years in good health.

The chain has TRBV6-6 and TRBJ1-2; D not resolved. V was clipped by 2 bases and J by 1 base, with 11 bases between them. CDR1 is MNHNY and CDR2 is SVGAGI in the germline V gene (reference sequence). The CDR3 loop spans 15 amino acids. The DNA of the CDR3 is TGTGCCAGCAGTTACGGGCAATTCGATAACTATGGCTACACCTTC. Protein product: CASSYGQFDNYGYTF.

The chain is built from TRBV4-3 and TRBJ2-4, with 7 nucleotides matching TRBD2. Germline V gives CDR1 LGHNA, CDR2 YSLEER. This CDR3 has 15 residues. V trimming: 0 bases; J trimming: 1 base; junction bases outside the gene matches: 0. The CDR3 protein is CASSQELAAKNIQYF. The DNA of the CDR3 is TGCGCCAGCAGCCAAGAACTAGCGGCCAAAAACATTCAGTACTTC.

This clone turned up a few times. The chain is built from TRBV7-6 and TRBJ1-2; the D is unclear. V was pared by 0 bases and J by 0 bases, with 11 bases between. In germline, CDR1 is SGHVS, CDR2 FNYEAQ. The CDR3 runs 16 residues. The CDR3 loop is CASSLAPAASNYGYTF. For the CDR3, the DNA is TGTGCCAGCAGCTTAGCGCCGGCCGCCTCTAACTATGGCTACACCTTC.

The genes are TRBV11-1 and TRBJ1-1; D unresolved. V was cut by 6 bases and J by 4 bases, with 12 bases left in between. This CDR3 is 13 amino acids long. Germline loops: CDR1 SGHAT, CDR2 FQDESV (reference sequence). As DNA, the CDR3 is TGTGCCAGCAGTCTGGGTTGGGGCACTGAAGCTTTCTTT. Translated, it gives CASSLGWGTEAFF.

The CDR3 DNA is TGCGCCAGCAGCTCGAAACTTACTAGCGGAGTAACCTCCTACAATGAGCAGTTCTTC. It yields the protein CASSSKLTSGVTSYNEQFF. The chain couples TRBV5-1 to TRBJ2-1; 8 bases match TRBD2. CDR1 is SGHRS and CDR2 is YFSETQ in the germline V gene. This CDR3 comprises 19 residues. Losses at the gene ends were 3 bases for V and 0 bases for J; bases not matched to a gene: 14.

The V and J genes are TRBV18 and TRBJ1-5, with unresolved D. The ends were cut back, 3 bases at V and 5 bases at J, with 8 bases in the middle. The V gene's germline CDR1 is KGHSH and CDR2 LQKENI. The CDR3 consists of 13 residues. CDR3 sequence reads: CASSPGQDQPQHF. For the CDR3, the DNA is TGTGCCAGCTCACCTGGGCAAGATCAGCCCCAGCATTTT.

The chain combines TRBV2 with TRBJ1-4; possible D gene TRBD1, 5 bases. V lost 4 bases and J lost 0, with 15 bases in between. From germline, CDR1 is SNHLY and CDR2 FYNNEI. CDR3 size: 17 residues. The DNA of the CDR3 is TGTGCCAGCAGTGGCCCAGGGTCCCTTGCAACTAATGAAAAACTGTTTTTT. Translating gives CASSGPGSLATNEKLFF.

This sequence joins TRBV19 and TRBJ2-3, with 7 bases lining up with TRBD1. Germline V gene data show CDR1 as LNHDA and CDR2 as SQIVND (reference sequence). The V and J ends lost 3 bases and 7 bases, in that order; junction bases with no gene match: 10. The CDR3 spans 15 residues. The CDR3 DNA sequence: TGTGCCAGTAGTATCCAAGAGACAGGGCCTCATACGCAGTATTTT. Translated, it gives CASSIQETGPHTQYF.

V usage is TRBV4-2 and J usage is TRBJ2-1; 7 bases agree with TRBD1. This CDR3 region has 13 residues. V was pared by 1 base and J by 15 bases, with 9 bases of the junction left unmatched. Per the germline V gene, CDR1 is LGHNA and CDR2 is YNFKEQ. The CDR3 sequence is CASSQGRDSSTFF. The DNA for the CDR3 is TGTGCCAGCAGCCAAGGCCGGGACAGCTCAACGTTCTTC.

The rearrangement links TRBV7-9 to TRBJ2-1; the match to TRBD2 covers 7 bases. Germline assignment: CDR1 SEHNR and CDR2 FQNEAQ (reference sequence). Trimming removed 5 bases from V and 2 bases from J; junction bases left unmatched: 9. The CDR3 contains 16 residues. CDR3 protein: CASSPAGVSTYNEQFF. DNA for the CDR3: TGTGCCAGCAGCCCGGCGGGAGTTTCTACCTACAATGAGCAGTTCTTC.

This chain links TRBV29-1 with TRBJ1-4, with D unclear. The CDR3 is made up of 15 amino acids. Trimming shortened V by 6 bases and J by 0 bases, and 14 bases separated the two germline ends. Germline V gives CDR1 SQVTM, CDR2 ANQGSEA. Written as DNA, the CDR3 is TGCAGCGTCCCCGGAGGAAGCACAACTAATGAAAAACTGTTTTTT. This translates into CSVPGGSTTNEKLFF.

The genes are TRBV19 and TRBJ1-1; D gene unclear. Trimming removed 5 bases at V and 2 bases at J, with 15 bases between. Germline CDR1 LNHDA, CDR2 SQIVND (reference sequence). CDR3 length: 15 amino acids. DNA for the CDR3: TGTGCCAGTAGTGCGGTACAGCCGCTTAACACTGAAGCTTTCTTT. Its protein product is CASSAVQPLNTEAFF.

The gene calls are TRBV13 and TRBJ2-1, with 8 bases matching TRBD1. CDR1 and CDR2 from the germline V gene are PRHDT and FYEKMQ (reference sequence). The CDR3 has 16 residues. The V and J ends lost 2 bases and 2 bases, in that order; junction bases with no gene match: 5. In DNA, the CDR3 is TGTGCCAGCAGCTTAATCAGGGGGCGACCCTACAATGAGCAGTTCTTC. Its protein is CASSLIRGRPYNEQFF.

The CDR3 loop is CASSPAGALDTQYF. The CDR3 region has the DNA TGTGCCAGCTCACCAGCGGGAGCTTTGGATACGCAGTATTTT. The J gene is TRBJ2-3, the V gene TRBV18, with 7 nucleotides matching TRBD2. In germline, CDR1 is KGHSH, CDR2 LQKENI. The CDR3 runs to 14 residues. After removal of 2 bases from V and 6 bases from J, the junction contained 5 bases not matched to a gene. Filled out from reference TRBV18 and TRBJ2-3, the complete variable domain reads NAGVMQNPRHLVRRRGQEARLRCSPMKGHSHVYWYRQLPEEGLKFMVYLQKENIIDESGMPKERFSAEFPKEGPSILRIQQVVRGDSAAYFCASSPAGALDTQYFGPGTRLTVL.

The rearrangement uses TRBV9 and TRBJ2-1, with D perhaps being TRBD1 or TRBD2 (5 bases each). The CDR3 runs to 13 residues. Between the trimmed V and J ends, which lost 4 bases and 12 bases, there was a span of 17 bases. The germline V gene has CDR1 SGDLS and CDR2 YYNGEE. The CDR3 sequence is CASSSVGAGGQFF. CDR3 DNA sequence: TGTGCCAGCAGCTCAGTGGGAGCTGGGGGGCAGTTCTTC.

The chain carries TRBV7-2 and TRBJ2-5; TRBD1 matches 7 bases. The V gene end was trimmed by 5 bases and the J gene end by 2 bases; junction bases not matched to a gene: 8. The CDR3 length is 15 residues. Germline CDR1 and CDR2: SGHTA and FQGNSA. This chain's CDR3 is CASSTGQNYQETQYF. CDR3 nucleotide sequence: TGTGCCAGCAGCACGGGACAGAACTATCAAGAGACCCAGTACTTC.